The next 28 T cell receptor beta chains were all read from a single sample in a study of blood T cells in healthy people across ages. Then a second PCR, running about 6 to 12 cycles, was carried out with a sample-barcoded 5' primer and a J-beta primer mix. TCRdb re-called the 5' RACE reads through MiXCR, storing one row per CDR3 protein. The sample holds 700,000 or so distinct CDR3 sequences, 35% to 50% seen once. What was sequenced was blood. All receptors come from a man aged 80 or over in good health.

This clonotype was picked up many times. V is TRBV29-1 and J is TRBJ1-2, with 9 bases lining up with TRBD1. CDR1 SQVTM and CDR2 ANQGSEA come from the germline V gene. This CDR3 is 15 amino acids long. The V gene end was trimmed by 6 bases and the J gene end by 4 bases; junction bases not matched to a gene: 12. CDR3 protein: CSVDTGGRSGYGYTF. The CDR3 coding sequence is TGCAGCGTCGATACAGGGGGCCGCTCGGGCTATGGCTACACCTTC.

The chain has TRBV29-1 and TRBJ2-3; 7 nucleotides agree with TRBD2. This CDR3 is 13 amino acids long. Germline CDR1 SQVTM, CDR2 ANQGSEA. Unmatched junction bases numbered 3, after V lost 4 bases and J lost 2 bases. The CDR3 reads CSVASGFTDTQYF. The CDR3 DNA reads TGCAGCGTTGCTAGCGGATTCACAGATACGCAGTATTTT.

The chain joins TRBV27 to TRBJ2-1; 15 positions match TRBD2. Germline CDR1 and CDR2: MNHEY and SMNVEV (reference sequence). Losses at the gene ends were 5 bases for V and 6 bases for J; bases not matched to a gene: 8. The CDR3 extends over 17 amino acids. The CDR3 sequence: CASSPPRTSGRGNEQFF. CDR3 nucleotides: TGTGCCAGCAGTCCCCCCCGGACTAGCGGGAGGGGCAATGAGCAGTTCTTC.

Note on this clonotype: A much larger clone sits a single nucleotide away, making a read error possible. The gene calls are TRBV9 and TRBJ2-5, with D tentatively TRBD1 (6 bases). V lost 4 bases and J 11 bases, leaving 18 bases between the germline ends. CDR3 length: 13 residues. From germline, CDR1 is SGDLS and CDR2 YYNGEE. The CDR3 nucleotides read TGTGCCAGCAGCAGGACAGACGAGTACAAGCAGTACTTC. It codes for CASSRTDEYKQYF.

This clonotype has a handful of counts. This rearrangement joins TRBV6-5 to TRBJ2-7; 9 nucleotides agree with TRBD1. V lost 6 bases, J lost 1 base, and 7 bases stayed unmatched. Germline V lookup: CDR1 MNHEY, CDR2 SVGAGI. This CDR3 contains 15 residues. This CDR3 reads CASRETGGRSYEQYF. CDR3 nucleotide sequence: TGTGCCAGCAGGGAAACAGGGGGCCGGTCCTACGAGCAGTACTTC.

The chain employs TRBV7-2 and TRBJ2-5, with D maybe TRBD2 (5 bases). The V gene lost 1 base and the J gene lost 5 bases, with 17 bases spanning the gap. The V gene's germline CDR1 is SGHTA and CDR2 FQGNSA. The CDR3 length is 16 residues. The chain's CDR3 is CASSLGVRLLAETQYF. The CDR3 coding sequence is TGTGCCAGCAGCTTAGGCGTACGACTATTGGCTGAGACCCAGTACTTC.

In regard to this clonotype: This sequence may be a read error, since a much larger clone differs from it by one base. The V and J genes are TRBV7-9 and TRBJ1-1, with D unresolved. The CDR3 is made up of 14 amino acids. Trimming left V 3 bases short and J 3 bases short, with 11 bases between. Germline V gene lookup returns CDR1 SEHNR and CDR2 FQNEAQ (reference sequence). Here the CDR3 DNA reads TGTGCCAGCAGCTTGGCATCAACTGACACTGAAGCTTTCTTT. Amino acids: CASSLASTDTEAFF.

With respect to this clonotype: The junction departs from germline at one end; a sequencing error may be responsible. CDR3 loop: CANRGAGISYNEQFF. In DNA form, the CDR3 reads TGCGCCAATCGGGGGGCCGGGATCTCCTACAATGAGCAGTTCTTC. V usage is TRBV3-1 and J usage is TRBJ2-1, with a possible D match to TRBD2 (7 bases). The CDR3 contains 15 residues. From germline, CDR1 is LGHDT and CDR2 YNNKEL (reference sequence).

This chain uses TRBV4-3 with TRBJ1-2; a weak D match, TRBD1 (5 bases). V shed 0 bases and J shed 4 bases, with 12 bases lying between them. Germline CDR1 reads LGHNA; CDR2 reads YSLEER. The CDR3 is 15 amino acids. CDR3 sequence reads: CASSQDLPGLYGYTF. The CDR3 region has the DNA TGCGCCAGCAGCCAAGATTTACCAGGGCTCTATGGCTACACCTTC.

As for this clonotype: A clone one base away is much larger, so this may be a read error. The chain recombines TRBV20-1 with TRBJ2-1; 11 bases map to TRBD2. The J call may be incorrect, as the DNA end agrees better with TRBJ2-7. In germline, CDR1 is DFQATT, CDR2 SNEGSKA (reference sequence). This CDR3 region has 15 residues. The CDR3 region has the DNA TGCAGTGCTATGGCCCCTAGCGGGGGGTCTAATGAGCAGTACTTC. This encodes CSAMAPSGGSNEQYF.

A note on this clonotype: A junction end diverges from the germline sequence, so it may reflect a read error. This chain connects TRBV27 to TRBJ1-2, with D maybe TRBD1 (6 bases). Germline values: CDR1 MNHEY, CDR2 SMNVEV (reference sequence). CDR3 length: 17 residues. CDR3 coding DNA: TGTGCCAGCAGTTCCGCGGGGGGGGGCGCATCGGTCTCTGGCTGCACCTTC. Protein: CASSSAGGGASVSGCTF.

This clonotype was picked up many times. Here the CDR3 DNA reads TGTGCCAGCAGCCCAGCCGGGGTCTATGGCTACACCTTC. Translating it yields CASSPAGVYGYTF. The chain recombines TRBV7-9 with TRBJ1-2, with D hard to call. Between the trimmed V and J ends, which lost 5 bases and 4 bases, there was a span of 11 bases. The CDR3 loop spans 13 amino acids. CDR1 is SEHNR and CDR2 is FQNEAQ in the germline V gene (reference sequence).

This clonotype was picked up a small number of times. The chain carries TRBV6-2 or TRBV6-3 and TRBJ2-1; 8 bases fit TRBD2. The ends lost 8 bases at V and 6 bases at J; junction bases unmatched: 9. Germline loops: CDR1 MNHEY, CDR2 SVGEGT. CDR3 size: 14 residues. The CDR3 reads CASFHGGAGNEQFF. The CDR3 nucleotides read TGTGCCAGCTTCCACGGGGGGGCCGGCAATGAGCAGTTCTTC.

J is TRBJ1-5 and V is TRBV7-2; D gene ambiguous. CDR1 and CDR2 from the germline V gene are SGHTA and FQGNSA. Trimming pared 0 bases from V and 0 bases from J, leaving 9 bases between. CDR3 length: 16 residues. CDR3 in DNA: TGTGCCAGCAGCTTAGCGGCGGTGTATAGCAATCAGCCCCAGCATTTT. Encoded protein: CASSLAAVYSNQPQHF.

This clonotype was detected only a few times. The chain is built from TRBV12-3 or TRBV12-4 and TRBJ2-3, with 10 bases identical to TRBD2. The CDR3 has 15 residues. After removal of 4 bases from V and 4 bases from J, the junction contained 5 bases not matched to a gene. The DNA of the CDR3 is TGTGCCAGCAGTTCTAGCGGGAGAGATGCAGATACGCAGTATTTT. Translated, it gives CASSSSGRDADTQYF.

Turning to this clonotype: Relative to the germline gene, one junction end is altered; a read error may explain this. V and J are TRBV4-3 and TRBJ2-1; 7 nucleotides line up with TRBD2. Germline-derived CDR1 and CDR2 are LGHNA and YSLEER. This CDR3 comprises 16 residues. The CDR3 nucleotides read TGCACCAGCAGCCAAGAGACCGGGGGGACTAAGGATGAGCAGTTCTTC. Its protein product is CTSSQETGGTKDEQFF.

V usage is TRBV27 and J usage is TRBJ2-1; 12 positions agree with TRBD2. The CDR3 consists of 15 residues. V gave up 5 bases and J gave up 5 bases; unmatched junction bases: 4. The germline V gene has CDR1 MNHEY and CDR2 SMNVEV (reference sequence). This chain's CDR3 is CASSSLAGGHNEQFF. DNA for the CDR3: TGTGCCAGCAGTAGCCTAGCGGGAGGGCACAATGAGCAGTTCTTC.

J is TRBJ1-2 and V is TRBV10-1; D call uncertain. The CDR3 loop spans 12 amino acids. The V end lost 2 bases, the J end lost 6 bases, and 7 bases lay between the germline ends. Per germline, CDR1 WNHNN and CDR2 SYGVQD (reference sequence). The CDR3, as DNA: TGCGCCAGCAGTGAGAACGGCGATGGCTACACCTTC. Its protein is CASSENGDGYTF.

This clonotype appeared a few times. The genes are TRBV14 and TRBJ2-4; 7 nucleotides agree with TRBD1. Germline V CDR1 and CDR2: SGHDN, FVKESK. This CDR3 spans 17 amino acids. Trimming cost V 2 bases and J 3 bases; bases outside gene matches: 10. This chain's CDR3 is CASSQSRQGVGKNIQYF. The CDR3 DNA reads TGTGCCAGCAGCCAAAGTAGGCAGGGGGTCGGCAAAAACATTCAGTACTTC.

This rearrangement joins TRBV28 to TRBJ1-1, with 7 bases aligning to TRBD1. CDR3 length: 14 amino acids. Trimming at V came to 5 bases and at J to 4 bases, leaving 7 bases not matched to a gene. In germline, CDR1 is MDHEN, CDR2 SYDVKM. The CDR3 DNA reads TGTGCCAGCAGTGTGGGACAGCTAACCACTGAAGCTTTCTTT. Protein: CASSVGQLTTEAFF.

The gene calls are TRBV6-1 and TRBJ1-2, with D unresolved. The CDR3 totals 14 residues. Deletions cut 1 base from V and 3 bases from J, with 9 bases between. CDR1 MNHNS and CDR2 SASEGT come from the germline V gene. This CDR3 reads CASSEEFSYYGYTF. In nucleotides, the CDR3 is TGTGCCAGCAGTGAAGAGTTCAGCTACTATGGCTACACCTTC.

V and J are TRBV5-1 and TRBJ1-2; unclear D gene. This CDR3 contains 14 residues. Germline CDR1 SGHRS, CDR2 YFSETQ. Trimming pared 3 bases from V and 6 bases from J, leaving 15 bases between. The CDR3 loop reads CASSSDVQANGYTF. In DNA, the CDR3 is TGCGCCAGCAGCTCGGACGTACAAGCAAATGGCTACACCTTC. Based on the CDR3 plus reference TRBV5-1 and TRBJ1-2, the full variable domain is KAGVTQTPRYLIKTRGQQVTLSCSPISGHRSVSWYQQTPGQGLQFLFEYFSETQRNKGNFPGRFSGRQFSNSRSEMNVSTLELGDSALYLCASSSDVQANGYTFGSGTRLTVV.

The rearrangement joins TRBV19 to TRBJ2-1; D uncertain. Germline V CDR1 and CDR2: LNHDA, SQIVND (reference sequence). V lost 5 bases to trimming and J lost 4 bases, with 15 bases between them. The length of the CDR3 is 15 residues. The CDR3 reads CASSPKGQQYNEQFF. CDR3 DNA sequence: TGTGCCAGTAGTCCCAAGGGCCAACAATACAATGAGCAGTTCTTC.

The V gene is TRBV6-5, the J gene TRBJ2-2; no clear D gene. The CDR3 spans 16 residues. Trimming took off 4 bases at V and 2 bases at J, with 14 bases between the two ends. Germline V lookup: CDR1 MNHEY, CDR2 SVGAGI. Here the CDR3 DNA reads TGTGCCAGCAGTTCCATCATGTCAGACAACACCGGGGAGCTGTTTTTT. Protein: CASSSIMSDNTGELFF.

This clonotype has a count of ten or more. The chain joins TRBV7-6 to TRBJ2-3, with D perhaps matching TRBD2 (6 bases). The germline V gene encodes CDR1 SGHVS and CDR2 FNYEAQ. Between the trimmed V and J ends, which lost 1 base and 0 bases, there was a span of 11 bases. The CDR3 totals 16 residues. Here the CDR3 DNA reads TGTGCCAGCAGCTTAGGTTCTGGGGGGAGCACAGATACGCAGTATTTT. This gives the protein CASSLGSGGSTDTQYF.

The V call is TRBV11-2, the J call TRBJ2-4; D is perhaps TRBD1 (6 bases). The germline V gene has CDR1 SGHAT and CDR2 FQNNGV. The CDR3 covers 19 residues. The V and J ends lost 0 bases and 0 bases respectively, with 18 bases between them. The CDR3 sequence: CASSLERGRTVGAKNIQYF. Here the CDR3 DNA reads TGTGCCAGCAGCTTAGAGAGGGGTCGGACAGTTGGAGCCAAAAACATTCAGTACTTC.

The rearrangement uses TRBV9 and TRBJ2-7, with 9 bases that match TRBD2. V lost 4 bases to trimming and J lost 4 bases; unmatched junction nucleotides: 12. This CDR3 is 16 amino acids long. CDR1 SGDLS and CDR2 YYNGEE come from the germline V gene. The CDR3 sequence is CASSPSPGLARYEQYF. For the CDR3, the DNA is TGTGCCAGCAGCCCTTCTCCCGGACTAGCGAGGTACGAGCAGTACTTC.

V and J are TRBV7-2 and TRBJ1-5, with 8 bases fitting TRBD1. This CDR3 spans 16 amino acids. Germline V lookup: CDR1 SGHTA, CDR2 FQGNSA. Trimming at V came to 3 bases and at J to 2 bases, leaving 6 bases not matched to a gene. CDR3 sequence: CASSLNRGNGNQPQHF. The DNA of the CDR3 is TGTGCCAGCAGCTTGAACAGGGGGAATGGCAATCAGCCCCAGCATTTT.